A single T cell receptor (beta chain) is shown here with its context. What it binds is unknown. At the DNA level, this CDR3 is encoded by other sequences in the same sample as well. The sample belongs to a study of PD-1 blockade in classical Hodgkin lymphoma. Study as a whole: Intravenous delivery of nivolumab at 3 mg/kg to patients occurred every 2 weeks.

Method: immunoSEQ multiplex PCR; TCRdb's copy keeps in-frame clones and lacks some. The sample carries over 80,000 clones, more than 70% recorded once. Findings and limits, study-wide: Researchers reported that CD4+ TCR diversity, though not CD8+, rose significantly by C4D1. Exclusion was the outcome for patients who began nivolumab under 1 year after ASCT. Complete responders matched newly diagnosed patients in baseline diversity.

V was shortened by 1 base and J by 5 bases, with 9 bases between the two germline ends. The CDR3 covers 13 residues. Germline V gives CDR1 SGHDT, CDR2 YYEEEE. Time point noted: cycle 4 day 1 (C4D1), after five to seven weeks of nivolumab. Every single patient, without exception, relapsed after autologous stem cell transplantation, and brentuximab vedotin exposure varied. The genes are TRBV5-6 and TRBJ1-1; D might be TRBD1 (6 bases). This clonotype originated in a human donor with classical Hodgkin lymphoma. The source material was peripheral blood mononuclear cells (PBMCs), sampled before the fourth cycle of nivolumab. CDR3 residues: CASSLRGGTEAFF. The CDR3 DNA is TGTGCCAGCAGCTTGAGAGGGGGGACTGAAGCTTTCTTT.